One sample yielded the 18 T cell receptor beta chains listed below, sequenced in a study of breast tumors, draining lymph nodes, adjacent tissues. TCRdb independently ran MiXCR on the multiplex PCR reads; one entry per CDR3 protein. The sample lists 30,000 to 40,000 distinct CDR3 sequences; 36% were seen once. Sample: breast tumor tissue. The receptor set was obtained from a female donor with breast cancer. Some clones in this sample may be carry-over from other donors' samples.

V and J are TRBV5-1 and TRBJ2-3; possible D gene TRBD1, 5 bases. Looked up from germline, CDR1 is SGHRS and CDR2 is YFSETQ. V was clipped by 5 bases and J by 0 bases, with 13 bases between them. The CDR3 runs 15 residues. The CDR3: CASRLQVTSTDTQYF. CDR3 sequence (DNA): TGCGCCAGCAGGCTACAGGTGACTAGCACAGATACGCAGTATTTT.

A word on this clonotype: One end of the junction is discordant with germline, which a read error may explain. J is TRBJ2-1 and V is TRBV6-2 or TRBV6-3; TRBD2 agrees at 14 bases. The CDR3 covers 16 residues. Germline CDR1 is MNHEY and CDR2 is SVGEGT. Written as DNA, the CDR3 is TGTGCCAGCAGTTACTTTGGGACTAGCGGGAGTAATGAGCAGCTCTTC. Its translation: CASSYFGTSGSNEQLF.

This clonotype has ten or more counts. The chain combines TRBV20-1 with TRBJ2-3; D is ambiguous. Deletions cut 7 bases from V and 6 bases from J, with 11 bases between. This CDR3 region has 11 residues. Germline CDR1 is DFQATT and CDR2 is SNEGSKA (reference sequence). CDR3 in DNA: TGCAGTGAACGTTTCGCGGATACGCAGTATTTT. The encoded protein is CSERFADTQYF.

This clonotype was counted many times. V gene TRBV5-6 combines with J gene TRBJ1-2; 11 bases line up with TRBD1. V shed 4 bases and J 6 bases; nucleotides not matched to a gene: 8. The CDR3 covers 15 residues. From germline, CDR1 is SGHDT and CDR2 YYEEEE. This chain's CDR3 is CASSISTGQGDGYTF. CDR3 nucleotides: TGTGCCAGCAGCATATCCACGGGACAGGGGGATGGCTACACCTTC.

This clonotype has at least ten counts. The chain combines TRBV4-1 with TRBJ2-7; TRBD2 matches 7 bases. The J segment lost 0 bases and the V segment lost 0 bases, leaving 8 bases of the junction unmatched. From germline, CDR1 is MGHRA and CDR2 YSYEKL. The CDR3 is made up of 17 amino acids. CDR3 amino acids: CASSQDFSSGNSYEQYF. DNA for the CDR3: TGCGCCAGCAGCCAAGACTTCTCGAGCGGGAACTCCTACGAGCAGTACTTC.

The chain is built from TRBV30 and TRBJ1-5; D unresolved. Trimming removed 2 bases at V and 0 bases at J, with 8 bases between. The CDR3 totals 14 residues. Looked up from germline, CDR1 is GTSNPN and CDR2 is SVGIG (reference sequence). The CDR3 spells CAWSSGNSNQPQHF. The DNA of the CDR3 is TGTGCCTGGAGTTCGGGGAATAGCAATCAGCCCCAGCATTTT.

Concerning this clonotype itself: This may be a read error, as it is one base from a much larger clone. The CDR3 is CASGQESGGPPYNEQFF. DNA for the CDR3: TGCGCCAGCGGCCAAGAATCGGGCGGGCCACCCTACAATGAGCAGTTCTTC. The V call is TRBV4-1, the J call TRBJ2-1; TRBD2 might be the D (5 bases). Germline-derived CDR1 and CDR2 are MGHRA and YSYEKL. The CDR3 length is 17 residues.

V and J are TRBV29-1 and TRBJ1-1; D perhaps matches TRBD1 (5 bases). V lost 4 bases, J lost 2 bases, and 11 bases lay in between. CDR3 size: 13 residues. The germline CDR1 and CDR2 sequences are SQVTM and ANQGSEA. This CDR3 reads CSVALTANTEAFF. The CDR3 DNA reads as TGCAGCGTTGCCTTGACAGCTAACACTGAAGCTTTCTTT.

The V gene is TRBV20-1, the J gene TRBJ2-5; TRBD1 agrees at 8 bases. J gave up 5 bases and V 5 bases, and 10 bases lay outside the gene matches. Germline CDR1 reads DFQATT; CDR2 reads SNEGSKA (reference sequence). CDR3 length: 14 residues. CDR3 region: CSAGPQGAWETQYF. CDR3 bases: TGCAGTGCTGGGCCTCAGGGGGCTTGGGAGACCCAGTACTTC.

A word on this clonotype: It may be a read error: a sequence one base away is much more abundant. The J gene is TRBJ2-1, the V gene TRBV12-3 or TRBV12-4; no firm D call. V lost 3 bases, J lost 8 bases, and 8 bases lay in between. The CDR3 loop spans 12 amino acids. Written as DNA, the CDR3 is TGTGCCAGCAGTTTGGAAGGCGATGAGCAGTTCTTC. This encodes CASSLEGDEQFF.

The chain is built from TRBV20-1 and TRBJ1-4, with D possibly TRBD1 on 6 matching bases. V was clipped by 2 bases and J by 7 bases, with 14 bases between them. Germline V gene sequence: CDR1 DFQATT, CDR2 SNEGSKA (reference sequence). The CDR3 spans 14 residues. For the CDR3, the DNA is TGCAGTGCTAGAATGCCTGGGGGCAGTGAAAAACTGTTTTTT. It is translated as CSARMPGGSEKLFF.

This clonotype showed up many times. The chain links TRBV7-9 to TRBJ2-1; D not certain. The CDR3 extends over 12 amino acids. Between the trimmed V and J ends, which lost 5 bases and 6 bases, there was a span of 8 bases. Germline loops: CDR1 SEHNR, CDR2 FQNEAQ (reference sequence). For the CDR3, the DNA is TGTGCCAGCAGCCCCATTGGCAATGAGCAGTTCTTC. This codes for CASSPIGNEQFF. The full variable domain, rest sourced from reference TRBV7-9 and TRBJ2-1, is DTGVSQNPRHKITKRGQNVTFRCDPISEHNRLYWYRQTLGQGPEFLTYFQNEAQLEKSRLLSDRFSAERPKGSFSTLEIQRTEQGDSAMYLCASSPIGNEQFFGPGTRLTVL.

Turning to this clonotype: A read error may explain this, as a much larger clone is one base away. The chain couples TRBV20-1 to TRBJ2-2; D possibly corresponds to TRBD1 (6 bases). This CDR3 contains 11 residues. Looked up from germline, CDR1 is DFQATT and CDR2 is SNEGSKA (reference sequence). CDR3 sequence: CSARGTGELVF. The CDR3 nucleotides are TGCAGTGCCAGGGGCACCGGGGAGCTGGTTTTT.

This clonotype was found many times. V usage is TRBV5-6 and J usage is TRBJ2-5; 7 bases are shared with TRBD1. The CDR3 is made up of 14 amino acids. Trimming cost V 3 bases and J 2 bases; bases outside gene matches: 4. From germline, CDR1 is SGHDT and CDR2 YYEEEE. The DNA for the CDR3 is TGTGCCAGCAGCTGGCCGGGACAGCAAGAGACCCAGTACTTC. Its protein is CASSWPGQQETQYF.

This clonotype came up many times. The chain couples TRBV4-2 to TRBJ2-7; 8 bases are a match to TRBD1. Germline lookup yields CDR1 LGHNA and CDR2 YNFKEQ. CDR3 length: 14 residues. The J segment lost 6 bases and the V segment lost 6 bases, leaving 10 bases of the junction unmatched. The DNA of the CDR3 is TGTGCCAGCAGTCAGACAGGGGCCGCCGGCGAGCAGTACTTC. Protein sequence: CASSQTGAAGEQYF.

This sequence joins TRBV20-1 and TRBJ2-7; 11 bases match TRBD2. The CDR3 covers 14 residues. V gave up 1 base and J gave up 6 bases; unmatched junction bases: 5. Germline values: CDR1 DFQATT, CDR2 SNEGSKA (reference sequence). DNA for the CDR3: TGCAGTGCTAGAGCGGTTAGCGGGAGGGGCGAGCAGTACTTC. Residues: CSARAVSGRGEQYF.

This clonotype has at least ten counts. The chain has TRBV20-1 and TRBJ2-3; D uncertain. The germline CDR1 and CDR2 sequences are DFQATT and SNEGSKA (reference sequence). V was trimmed by 5 bases and J by 3 bases, leaving 9 bases between them. The CDR3 is made up of 12 amino acids. CDR3 sequence (DNA): TGCAGTGCTGGGCTGGCAACAGATACGCAGTATTTT. It is translated as CSAGLATDTQYF.

This clonotype was seen many times. J is TRBJ2-7 and V is TRBV7-8; D not certain. With 5 bases removed from V and 2 bases from J, the gap between germline ends came to 16 bases. The length of the CDR3 is 15 residues. Per germline, CDR1 SGHVS and CDR2 FQNEAQ. CDR3 DNA sequence: TGTGCCAGCAGCGTAAACCCGGGCATTGCCTACGAGCAGTACTTC. Its translation: CASSVNPGIAYEQYF.